Following are 14 T cell receptor beta chains from one sample sequenced in a study of T cell clones after liver transplantation. The repertoire was sequenced with immunoSEQ multiplex PCR; TCRdb's copy has only in-frame clones and lacks some. This sample has roughly 53,000 clones; 60% to 80% occur once, and the top ten carry around 9.7%. This material consisted of CD4+ T cells from blood, taken at the 22-month timepoint. All receptors come from a human patient who received a liver transplant. Some T cells may have come from the graft donor.

This clone was recorded a few times. This specimen includes other DNA sequences encoding the same CDR3. The chain uses TRBV7-2 and TRBJ1-6, with unresolved D. This CDR3 is 15 amino acids long. V was cut by 1 base and J by 6 bases, with 10 bases left in between. The germline V gene encodes CDR1 SGHTA and CDR2 FQGNSA. The CDR3, as DNA: TGTGCCAGCAGCTTAGTAGGGCCCCCTAATTCACCCCTCCACTTT. Residues: CASSLVGPPNSPLHF.

The chain has TRBV6-1 and TRBJ2-1; D remains unclear. Germline CDR1 MNHNS, CDR2 SASEGT. The CDR3 totals 15 residues. V lost 2 bases and J 7 bases, leaving 15 bases between the germline ends. CDR3 loop: CASSERVPPRNEQFF. Here the CDR3 DNA reads TGTGCCAGCAGTGAAAGGGTCCCCCCTAGAAATGAGCAGTTCTTC.

The V and J genes are TRBV6-4 and TRBJ2-7; tentatively, D is TRBD2 (6 bases). Germline CDR1 is MRHNA and CDR2 is SNTAGT. The CDR3 is made up of 15 amino acids. V was clipped by 8 bases and J by 4 bases, with 21 bases between them. The CDR3 here is CASRLSSGGEYEQYF. The CDR3 nucleotides are TGTGCCAGCCGACTCTCTAGTGGCGGGGAGTACGAGCAGTACTTC.

The chain has TRBV30 and TRBJ1-6, with D possibly matching TRBD1 (6 bases). This CDR3 region has 14 residues. The germline V gene has CDR1 GTSNPN and CDR2 SVGIG (reference sequence). Trimming shortened V by 2 bases and J by 6 bases, and 11 bases separated the two germline ends. CDR3 protein: CAWSRGGVNSPLHF. In DNA, the CDR3 is TGTGCCTGGAGTCGGGGGGGCGTTAATTCACCCCTCCACTTT.

V gene TRBV6-1 combines with J gene TRBJ1-5; 7 positions match TRBD1. Trimming at V came to 2 bases and at J to 5 bases, leaving 6 bases not matched to a gene. CDR1 MNHNS and CDR2 SASEGT come from the germline V gene. CDR3 length equals 15 residues. Here the CDR3 reads CASSEWGTDHQPQHF. The CDR3 DNA is TGTGCCAGCAGTGAATGGGGGACAGACCATCAGCCCCAGCATTTT.

V is TRBV30 and J is TRBJ2-1; a weak D match, TRBD1 (6 bases). Germline values: CDR1 GTSNPN, CDR2 SVGIG (reference sequence). The CDR3 has 16 amino acids. The V end was cut by 0 bases, the J end by 0 bases, with 12 bases between. Here the CDR3 DNA reads TGTGCCTGGAGTGTAAAACAGGGTGGCTCCTACAATGAGCAGTTCTTC. Residues: CAWSVKQGGSYNEQFF.

By share of the sample, this clone is medium-sized. The chain combines TRBV6-6 with TRBJ1-2; 7 nucleotides match TRBD1. This CDR3 has 14 amino acids. V trimming: 5 bases; J trimming: 2 bases; junction bases outside the gene matches: 5. CDR1 is MNHNY and CDR2 is SVGAGI in the germline V gene (reference sequence). As DNA, the CDR3 is TGTGCCAGCAGTAAGGAGACAGGGAACTATGGCTACACCTTC. Its protein is CASSKETGNYGYTF.

The J gene is TRBJ1-2, the V gene TRBV28; weak D call: TRBD1 (5 bases). From germline, CDR1 is MDHEN and CDR2 SYDVKM. This CDR3 region has 15 residues. Trimming left V 3 bases short and J 4 bases short, with 15 bases between. In DNA form, the CDR3 reads TGTGCCAGCAGTTTCTCACGGGACCCTCTCTATGGCTACACCTTC. The encoded protein is CASSFSRDPLYGYTF.

The rearrangement uses TRBV6-1 and TRBJ2-6; D gene uncertain. Trimming shortened V by 1 base and J by 0 bases, and 10 bases separated the two germline ends. Germline V gives CDR1 MNHNS, CDR2 SASEGT. This CDR3 region has 17 residues. The CDR3 DNA follows: TGTGCCAGCAGTGAAGGTCGCGGCAGCTCTGGGGCCAACGTCCTGACTTTC. Its translation is CASSEGRGSSGANVLTF.

The chain combines TRBV5-1 with TRBJ1-4; D is possibly TRBD1 (5 bases). Trimming left V 4 bases short and J 5 bases short, with 18 bases between. The CDR3 is made up of 16 amino acids. Germline V gene sequence: CDR1 SGHRS, CDR2 YFSETQ. The CDR3 nucleotides are TGCGCCAGCAGCATAACCCCGGGACGGACGAATGAAAAACTGTTTTTT. As protein: CASSITPGRTNEKLFF.

The gene calls are TRBV7-8 and TRBJ2-3, with D possibly TRBD2 on 6 matching bases. V was pared by 0 bases and J by 6 bases, with 13 bases between. Germline CDR1 reads SGHVS; CDR2 reads FQNEAQ. The CDR3 consists of 15 residues. The CDR3 sequence is CASSLAGGGGDTQYF. CDR3 DNA: TGTGCCAGCAGCTTAGCAGGTGGTGGGGGGGATACGCAGTATTTT.

The rearrangement uses TRBV7-8 and TRBJ2-1; D possibly corresponds to TRBD2 (7 bases). Germline assignment: CDR1 SGHVS and CDR2 FQNEAQ. This CDR3 comprises 15 residues. With 1 base removed from V and 3 bases from J, the gap between germline ends came to 10 bases. The CDR3 nucleotides are TGTGCCAGCAGCTTAGAAGGGGGGGACTACAATGAGCAGTTCTTC. This gives the protein CASSLEGGDYNEQFF.

The CDR3 reads CATLRLAGSYNEQFF. The CDR3, as DNA: TGTGCCACCCTCCGACTAGCGGGGTCCTACAATGAGCAGTTCTTC. The V call is TRBV10-3, the J call TRBJ2-1; 11 positions agree with TRBD2. This CDR3 comprises 15 residues. Looked up from germline, CDR1 is ENHRY and CDR2 is SYGVKD. V lost 10 bases and J lost 1; bases outside the gene matches: 6.

The chain uses TRBV30 and TRBJ1-5, with D tentatively TRBD1 (6 bases). Germline loops: CDR1 GTSNPN, CDR2 SVGIG (reference sequence). V lost 0 bases and J lost 7, with 16 bases in between. This CDR3 spans 15 amino acids. The CDR3: CAWSVPGGREQPQHF. The DNA of the CDR3 is TGTGCCTGGAGTGTACCGGGGGGGCGCGAGCAGCCCCAGCATTTT.